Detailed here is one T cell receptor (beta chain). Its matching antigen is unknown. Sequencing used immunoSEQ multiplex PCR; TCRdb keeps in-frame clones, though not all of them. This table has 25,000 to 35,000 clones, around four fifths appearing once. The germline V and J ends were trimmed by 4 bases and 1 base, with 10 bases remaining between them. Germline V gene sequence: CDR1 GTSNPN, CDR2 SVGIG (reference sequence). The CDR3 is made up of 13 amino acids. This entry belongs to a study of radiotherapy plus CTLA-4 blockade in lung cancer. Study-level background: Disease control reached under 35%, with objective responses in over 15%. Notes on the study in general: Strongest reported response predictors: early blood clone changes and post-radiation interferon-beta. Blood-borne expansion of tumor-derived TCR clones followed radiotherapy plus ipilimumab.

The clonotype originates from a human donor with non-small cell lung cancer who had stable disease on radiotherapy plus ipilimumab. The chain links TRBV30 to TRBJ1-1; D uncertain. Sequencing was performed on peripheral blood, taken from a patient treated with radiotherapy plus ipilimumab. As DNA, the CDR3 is TGTGCCTGGACCCCGGATTCGAACACTGAAGCTTTCTTT. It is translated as CAWTPDSNTEAFF.